The sequence of this T cell receptor (beta chain) was determined in a study of blood T cells in healthy people across ages. Using a J-beta primer mix together with a sample-barcoded 5' primer, a second PCR was run for roughly 6 to 11 cycles. Each TCR beta cDNA got a 12-nucleotide random molecular identifier. TCRdb fed the 5' RACE reads into MiXCR, producing one record per CDR3 protein. The sample records approximately 880,000 distinct CDR3 sequences, approximately 49% being singletons. The germline V and J ends were trimmed by 0 bases and 2 bases, with 7 bases remaining between them. CDR3 length: 14 amino acids. Per germline, CDR1 SGHTA and CDR2 FQGNSA. With respect to this clonotype: Its antigen is still unknown.

Each sample used at least 6 million PBMCs. Study-wide results and caveats: Unknown donor CMV status possibly confounded expanded clonotype changes. Diversity figures derived from one million T cells were judged to underestimate the true value.

The J gene is TRBJ1-2, the V gene TRBV7-2; no reliable D call. Sequences were obtained from blood. The receptor comes from a man aged 30-40 years in good health. The CDR3 sequence is CASSLAQRNYGYTF. CDR3 bases: TGTGCCAGCAGCTTAGCACAACGGAACTATGGCTACACCTTC.